This T cell receptor (beta chain) stems from a study of PD-1 blockade in classical Hodgkin lymphoma. The germline V and J ends were trimmed by 0 bases and 3 bases, with 11 bases remaining between them. Germline V gene data show CDR1 as SGHDN and CDR2 as FVKESK. This CDR3 spans 15 amino acids. Whole-study findings and limits: Some patients began nivolumab under 1 year after ASCT. These patients were excluded from later analyses. Complete responders' baseline diversity resembled that of newly diagnosed patients. Nothing has yet pinned down what causes the repertoire differences, possibly disease activity or prior therapy.

Method: immunoSEQ multiplex PCR; TCRdb's copy keeps in-frame clones and lacks some. The table records 35,000 to 45,000 clones, approximately 72% of them present only once. Every patient experienced relapse after autologous stem cell transplantation, and brentuximab vedotin exposure varied. As to this clone: Its antigen is not identified.

The source of this sequence is a human donor with classical Hodgkin lymphoma. This chain connects TRBV14 to TRBJ1-1; no firm D call. Here the sequenced sample was peripheral blood mononuclear cells (PBMCs), taken before the second cycle of nivolumab. CDR3 in amino acids: CASSQDLAVHTEAFF. In DNA, the CDR3 is TGTGCCAGCAGCCAAGATTTAGCCGTCCACACTGAAGCTTTCTTT.